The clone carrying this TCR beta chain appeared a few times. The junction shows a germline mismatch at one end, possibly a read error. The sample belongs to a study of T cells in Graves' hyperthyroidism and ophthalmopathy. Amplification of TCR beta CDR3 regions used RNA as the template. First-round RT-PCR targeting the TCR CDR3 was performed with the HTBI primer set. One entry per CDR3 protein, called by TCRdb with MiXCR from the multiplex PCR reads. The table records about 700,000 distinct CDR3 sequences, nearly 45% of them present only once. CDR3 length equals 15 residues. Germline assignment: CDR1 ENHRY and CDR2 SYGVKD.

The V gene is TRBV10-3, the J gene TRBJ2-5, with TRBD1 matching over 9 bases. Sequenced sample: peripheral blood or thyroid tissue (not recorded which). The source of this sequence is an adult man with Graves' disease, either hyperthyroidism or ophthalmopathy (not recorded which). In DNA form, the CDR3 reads TGTGCCAGCAGTTACGTGGGACAGGGTGACGAGACCCAGTACTTC. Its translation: CASSYVGQGDETQYF.